A selection of T cell receptor beta chains follows, all from one sample in a study of radiotherapy plus CTLA-4 blockade in lung cancer. Only in-frame clones appear in the TCRdb table, and some are missing; sequencing was by immunoSEQ multiplex PCR. The table records tens of thousands of clones, roughly 60% of them present only once. This specimen consisted of peripheral blood, obtained from a patient treated with radiotherapy plus ipilimumab. The receptors were gathered from a human donor with non-small cell lung cancer who had a partial response to radiotherapy plus ipilimumab. The CDR3 runs from the conserved cysteine through the conserved F or W. The order of the fields is V gene, CDR3 length, clone size, J gene, D gene, CDR3 DNA, CDR3 protein. The D gene is left open where the match is weak. Size tells how often a clone was seen (once, few, many) or the class of an expanded clone, and some rows leave it out.

TRBV19,19,few,TRBJ1-1,TRBD1,TGTGCCAGTAGTACATTCGTCCGGGACAGGGGAATTTTGGACACTGAAGCTTTCTTT,CASSTFVRDRGILDTEAFF
TRBV5-4,15,.,TRBJ2-1,TRBD1,TGTGCCAGCAGCTTGGACAGGGGTTCCTACAATGAGCAGTTCTTC,CASSLDRGSYNEQFF
TRBV7-6,15,.,TRBJ2-1,TRBD2,TGTGCCAGCAGTCCAATAGCGGGGGGCCACAATGAGCAGTTCTTC,CASSPIAGGHNEQFF
TRBV27,14,.,TRBJ2-1,.,TGTGCCAGCAGGCCCCCCGGGACCTACAATGAGCAGTTCTTC,CASRPPGTYNEQFF
TRBV5-6,15,once,TRBJ1-2,TRBD1,TGTGCCAGCAGCTTGGAGGACAGGGAAGGGTCTGGCTACACCTTC,CASSLEDREGSGYTF
TRBV29-1,13,few,TRBJ1-1,TRBD1,TGCAGCGGGAACAGGGGACGGGGGTATGAAGCTTTCTTT,CSGNRGRGYEAFF
TRBV18,15,.,TRBJ2-3,TRBD1,TGTGCCAGCTCACCACAGGGACAGGACACAGATACGCAGTATTTT,CASSPQGQDTDTQYF
TRBV4-3,17,.,TRBJ2-1,TRBD2,TGCGCCAGCAGCCAAGATCCTAGCGGGGGCTCCTACAATGAGCAGTTCTTC,CASSQDPSGGSYNEQFF
TRBV30,14,.,TRBJ2-7,.,TGTGCCTGGAGTACTCCCGCCCAGGGCTACGAGCAGTACTTC,CAWSTPAQGYEQYF
TRBV7-2,13,medium-sized,TRBJ2-1,.,TGTGCCAGCAGCTTAGCGAGGCAAGATGAGCAGTTCTTC,CASSLARQDEQFF
TRBV30,13,.,TRBJ1-6,TRBD1,TGTGCCTGGGCAGGGGGCTATAATTCACCCCTCCACTTT,CAWAGGYNSPLHF
TRBV6-5,14,once,TRBJ2-7,TRBD2,TGTGCCAGCAGCCGGACTAGCGGGGACTACGAGCAGTACTTC,CASSRTSGDYEQYF
TRBV10-3,16,.,TRBJ2-2,TRBD2,TGTGCCATCAAACCCTCCGGGGGGGACTACACCGGGGAGCTGTTTTTT,CAIKPSGGDYTGELFF
TRBV6-4,13,few,TRBJ1-4,.,TGTGCCAGCAGTGACAGGGGTGGCGAAAAACTGTTTTTT,CASSDRGGEKLFF